The clone carrying this T cell receptor (beta chain) was picked up one time. Its cognate antigen is unknown. A deep-level run was used for the assay. Data came from immunoSEQ multiplex PCR; TCRdb stores just in-frame clones and leaves some out. The repertoire holds approximately 2,000,000 clones, with 92% as singletons. Nashville, Tennessee was home to all donors, each a Caucasian adult. This sample is drawn from a study of shared clonotypes between healthy human individuals. Germline CDR1 and CDR2: MNHNY and SVGAGI (reference sequence). The V and J ends lost 7 bases and 8 bases respectively, with 18 bases between them. CDR3 length equals 14 residues. Study findings and constraints: In general, naive subsets displayed greater estimated richness than memory subsets did. For naive CD4 cells, roughly 5% of clonotypes were shared across a handful of donors.

This TCR derives from a man aged 18 to 29 in good health. Some clones in this sample may be carry-over from other donors' samples. The sample taken for sequencing was naive CD4+ T cells from PBMCs. Subset of the sample: CD45RA+ positively selected. The chain links TRBV6-6 to TRBJ2-4; D ambiguous. CDR3 residues: CASKLGFQTDIQYF. The CDR3 region has the DNA TGTGCCAGCAAGTTAGGGTTCCAAACGGACATTCAGTACTTC.